Reported below is one T cell receptor (beta chain). Its target is not known. The data were obtained in a study of cytomegalovirus exposure and HLA in healthy donors. Broader study findings: It was reported in a later analysis that an Asian-associated ancestry cluster showed fewer N-insertions than the 666-donor mean. An assumption of roughly uniform sequencing depth across donors underlay the presence/absence analyses. Upon later analysis, TCR association rates were observed to vary by HLA locus, being highest for DRB1 and lowest for HLA-C.

PCR employed 60 Vbeta and 13 Jbeta primers. Profiling relied on immunoSEQ multiplex PCR, and the TCRdb table lists in-frame clones only, not all of them. The sample records about 110,000 clones, about 60% being singletons. This clonotype originated in a young woman in good health and CMV-seronegative. The sample was PBMCs.

The CDR3 DNA reads TGTGCCAGCAGGACAGACAGGGGACCTAACTATGGCTACACCTTC. Protein: CASRTDRGPNYGYTF. J is TRBJ1-2 and V is TRBV27; the match to TRBD1 covers 8 bases. The germline V gene encodes CDR1 MNHEY and CDR2 SMNVEV (reference sequence). Trimming cost V 6 bases and J 0 bases; bases outside gene matches: 6. CDR3 size: 15 residues.